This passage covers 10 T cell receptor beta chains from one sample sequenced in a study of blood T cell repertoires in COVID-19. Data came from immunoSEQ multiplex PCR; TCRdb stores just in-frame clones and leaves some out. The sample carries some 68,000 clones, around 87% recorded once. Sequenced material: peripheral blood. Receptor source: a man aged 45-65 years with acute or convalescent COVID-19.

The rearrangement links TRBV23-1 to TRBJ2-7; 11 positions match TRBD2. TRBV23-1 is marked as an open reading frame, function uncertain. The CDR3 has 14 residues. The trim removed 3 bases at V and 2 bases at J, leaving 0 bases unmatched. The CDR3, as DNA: TGCGCCAGCAGTCATAGCGGGAGGGCCTACGAGCAGTACTTC. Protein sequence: CASSHSGRAYEQYF.

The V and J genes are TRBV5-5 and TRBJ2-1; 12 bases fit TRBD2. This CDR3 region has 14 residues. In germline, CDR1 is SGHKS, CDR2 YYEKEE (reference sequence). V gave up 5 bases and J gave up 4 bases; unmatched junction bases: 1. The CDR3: CASRTSGRYNEQFF. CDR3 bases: TGTGCCAGCAGAACTAGCGGGAGGTACAATGAGCAGTTCTTC.

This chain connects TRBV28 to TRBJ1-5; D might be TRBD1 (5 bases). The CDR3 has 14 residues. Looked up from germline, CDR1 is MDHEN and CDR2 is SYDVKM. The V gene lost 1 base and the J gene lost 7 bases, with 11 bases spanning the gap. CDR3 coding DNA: TGTGCCAGCAGTTTATTAGGGGAAAACCAGCCCCAGCATTTT. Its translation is CASSLLGENQPQHF.

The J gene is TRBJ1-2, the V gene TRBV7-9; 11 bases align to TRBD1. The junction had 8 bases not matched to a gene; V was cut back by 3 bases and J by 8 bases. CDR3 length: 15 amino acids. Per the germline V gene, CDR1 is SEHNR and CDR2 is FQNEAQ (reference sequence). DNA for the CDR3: TGTGCCAGCAGCTTTGTAGGACAGGGGGCTGGCGGCTACACCTTC. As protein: CASSFVGQGAGGYTF.

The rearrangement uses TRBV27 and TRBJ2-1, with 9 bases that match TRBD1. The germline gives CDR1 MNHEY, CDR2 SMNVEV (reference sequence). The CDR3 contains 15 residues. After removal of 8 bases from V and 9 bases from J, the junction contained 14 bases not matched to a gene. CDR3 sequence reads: CASAYRDRVRVEQFF. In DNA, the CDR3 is TGTGCCAGCGCATACCGGGACAGGGTACGGGTTGAGCAGTTCTTC.

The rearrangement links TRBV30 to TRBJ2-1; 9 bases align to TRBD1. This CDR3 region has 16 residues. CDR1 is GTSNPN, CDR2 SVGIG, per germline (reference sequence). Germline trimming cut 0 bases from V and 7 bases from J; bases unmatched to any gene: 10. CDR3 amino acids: CAWSVRGTGWWNEQFF. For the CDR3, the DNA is TGTGCCTGGAGTGTACGGGGGACAGGGTGGTGGAATGAGCAGTTCTTC.

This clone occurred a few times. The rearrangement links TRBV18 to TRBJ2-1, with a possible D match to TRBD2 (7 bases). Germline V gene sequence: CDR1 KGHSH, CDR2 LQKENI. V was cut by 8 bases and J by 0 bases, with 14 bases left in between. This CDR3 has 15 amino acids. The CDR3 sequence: CASLRGGASYNEQFF. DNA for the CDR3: TGTGCCAGCCTAAGGGGGGGGGCCTCCTACAATGAGCAGTTCTTC.

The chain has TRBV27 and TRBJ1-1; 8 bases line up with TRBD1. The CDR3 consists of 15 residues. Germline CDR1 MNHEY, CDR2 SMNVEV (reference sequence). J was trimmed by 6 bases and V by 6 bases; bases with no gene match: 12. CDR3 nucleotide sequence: TGTGCCAGCAGACCTTTGGACAGGGTTGGGTCTGAAGCTTTCTTT. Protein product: CASRPLDRVGSEAFF.

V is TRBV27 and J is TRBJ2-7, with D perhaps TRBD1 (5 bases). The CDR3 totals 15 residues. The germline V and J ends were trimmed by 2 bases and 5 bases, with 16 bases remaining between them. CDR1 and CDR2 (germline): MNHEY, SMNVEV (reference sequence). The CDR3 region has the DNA TGTGCCAGCAGTTTAGTGCCAGGGCTTCAGGACGAGCAGTACTTC. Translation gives CASSLVPGLQDEQYF.

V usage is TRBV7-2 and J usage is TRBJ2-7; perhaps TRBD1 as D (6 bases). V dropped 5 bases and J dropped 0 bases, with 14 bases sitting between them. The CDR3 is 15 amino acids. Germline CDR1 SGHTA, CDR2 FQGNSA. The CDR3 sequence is CASSPQGPISYEQYF. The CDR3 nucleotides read TGTGCCAGCAGCCCACAGGGCCCAATCTCCTACGAGCAGTACTTC.